The clone carrying this T cell receptor (beta chain) was seen only a few times. Antigen unknown. Using RNA transcripts, the TCR beta CDR3 regions were amplified. The workflow started with a first-round RT-PCR run with HTBI primers and then moved on to a second-round multiplex PCR. TCRdb recomputed calls from the multiplex PCR reads with MiXCR, one row per CDR3 protein. The table has about 400,000 distinct CDR3 sequences, 20% to 25% seen once; the top ten hold around 3%. Newly diagnosed hyperthyroidism donors, aged 18 to 65, duration under 2 months. This sample stems from a study of Graves' ophthalmopathy and Graves' hyperthyroidism. Study-wide findings and caveats: The model achieved approximately 71% sensitivity and 72% to 85% specificity for ophthalmopathy progression.

The sample was peripheral blood. The TCR comes from a woman between 18 and 29 years old with stable Graves' hyperthyroidism.

The CDR3 coding sequence is TGTGCCAGCAGTGGACAGTTAGATACGCAGTATTTT. Protein sequence: CASSGQLDTQYF. This rearrangement joins TRBV2 to TRBJ2-3; D may be TRBD1 (5 bases). The CDR3 contains 12 residues. Trimming left V 4 bases short and J 5 bases short, with 7 bases between. CDR1 is SNHLY, CDR2 FYNNEI, per germline.